This TCR beta chain was sequenced for a study of T cells in Graves' hyperthyroidism and ophthalmopathy. The CDR3 sequence is 15 residues long. Germline V gene data show CDR1 as SQVTM and CDR2 as ANQGSEA. The V and J ends lost 5 bases and 0 bases, in that order; junction bases with no gene match: 6. Points from the study as a whole: A model of 13 V-J features distinguished ophthalmopathy from stable hyperthyroidism.

The investigators amplified TCR beta CDR3 regions from RNA transcripts. HTBI primers were employed in a first-round RT-PCR of the TCR CDR3. TCRdb used MiXCR to reprocess the multiplex PCR reads, holding one entry per CDR3 protein. The top ten clones hold around 4.1% of a sample with hundreds of thousands of distinct CDR3 sequences, approximately 14% of them seen once. This clonotype was seen repeatedly, ten times or more. As yet, its antigen is unknown. PBMCs stemmed from around 10 ml fresh peripheral blood. The chain carries TRBV29-1 and TRBJ2-4, with 8 bases identical to TRBD1. The TCR sequence derives from a woman aged 40 to 50 with Graves' ophthalmopathy. Sequencing was performed on blood. DNA of the CDR3: TGCAGCGTTTCCATTGGGACAGGAGCCAAAAACATTCAGTACTTC. Its protein is CSVSIGTGAKNIQYF.